What follows is one TCR beta chain and its context. This clone was detected only once. This receptor's antigen is unknown. No much larger clonotype is one base removed from it; base qualities were not supplied. The cohort comprised 550 to 700 healthy bone marrow donors. At the time of sampling, every cohort member was nominally healthy, though immune exposures that went unrecorded were likely present. The donor was CMV seropositive and was included in the group of approximately 300 seropositive cohort members. Every donor gave a peripheral blood sample, and the peripheral blood mononuclear cells from that sample were used for TCR beta sequencing. The Qiagen DNeasy Blood Extraction Kit was used to extract genomic DNA from the blood cell samples. The data belong to a study of cytomegalovirus exposure and HLA in healthy donors (TCRdb year 2017). Background on the whole study: According to an earlier analysis of 450 to 650 of the donors, about 179 million T cells yielded 95 million to 140 million unique TCR beta sequences and 276 Gb of sequence data. Approximately 310 gigabases of sequencing data and approximately 93 million unique TCR sequences were included in an early release covering 500 to 750 HLA-typed donors. The genetic ancestry cluster associated with self-reported Caucasian donors included over 65% of the approximately 400 genotyped donors. The study was designed to test whether signatures of past pathogen exposure could be identified by cataloging public T cell receptors. Using immunosequencing, the study profiled T cell repertoires from approximately 700 subjects and related those repertoires to cytomegalovirus serostatus. Along with the roughly 670-subject first cohort, a separate validation cohort of around 110 different subjects was used. To predict cytomegalovirus infection status, the study brought together high-throughput TCR immunosequencing, statistical association of individual TCRs with disease status, and machine learning. To study patterns of TCR occurrence, a later analysis re-analyzed previously published TCR beta repertoires from 600 to 750 donors and added high-resolution HLA genotyping. In the later analysis, no new phenotypic data were used to find candidate immune exposures; instead, reliance was placed on TCR beta sequences and their occurrence across donors. An earlier analysis of several hundred of the donors used high-throughput TCR beta sequencing to judge whether each TCR beta V gene segment behaved as functional or pseudogenic. Donor age, sex, ethnicity and CMV serostatus were collected together with the repertoire data. A later genetic analysis took genome-wide SNP genotypes for about three fifths of the 666 donors and used that subset as a discovery cohort. Every repertoire in the discovery cohort had been generated on one and the same sequencing platform. Class I and class II HLA loci were covered by the typing at four-digit resolution. Typing coverage varied by locus: 629-630 donors for A, B, C, DRB1 and DQB1; roughly 560 for DQA1; more than 600 for DPA1; approximately 490 for DPB1. Because of strong linkage in the cohort, five DR-DQ haplotypes were treated as single units for association and clustering. Among around 400 genotyped donors of the cohort, an average of about 240,000 unique TCR beta nucleotide sequences was sequenced per donor, of which about 19% were non-productive. The study at large found these results: HLA typing was unavailable for some donors at each locus, so association tests used only the typed subset. A later analysis found that HLA-associated TCR beta chains were more clonally expanded and had lower generation probabilities than equally common non-associated chains. V-gene and J-gene trimming of TCR beta chains was associated with a missense DCLRE1C variant in a later genetic analysis, and the association was replicated in an independent cohort. CMV serostatus was the only immune exposure information available for the cohort. Three of the identified cytomegalovirus-associated TCR beta chains were confirmed in vitro to be specific for cytomegalovirus antigens. In an earlier analysis of 587 of the donors, most TCR beta V segments appeared in productive rearrangements about 87% or about 30% of the time, broadly matching IMGT annotations. According to a later analysis, parvovirus B19, influenza, CMV and Epstein-Barr virus appeared linked to several top co-occurrence clusters. Most TCR sequences were observed very rarely across donors, whereas some public TCRs were present in many individuals. The study listed 150 to 200 TCR beta chains as associated with cytomegalovirus. The earlier analysis of approximately 540 of the donors excluded roughly 16 rarely observed V segments, including chromosome 9 orphons, because counts were too low. According to a later genetic analysis, donors in an Asian-associated ancestry cluster had fewer N-insertions in productive TCRs than the roughly 700-donor mean. Sequencing depth was assumed to be roughly uniform across donors in the presence/absence analyses, though that assumption may not hold. The 87-base-pair reads could not distinguish some IMGT-functional V segments, including TRBV6-2 and TRBV6-3, so those segments were excluded. Specific HLA alleles were associated with over 15,000 TCR beta sequences at a false discovery rate of 0.05 in a later analysis. Correlated functional status among segregating V segments might be attributable to linkage disequilibrium, but an unknown experimental factor could not be ruled out. A further reported finding was that TCR beta sequences accurately predicted the HLA-A and HLA-B alleles for most subjects in the first cohort. In both the original and validation cohorts, the classifier was reported to diagnose cytomegalovirus status with high specificity and sensitivity. According to the authors, the approach could potentially be generalized to other disease states and immunological phenotypes. A later analysis found that most CMV-associated TCR beta chains appeared HLA-restricted, with HLA associations seemingly driven largely by CMV exposure. The cohort was sequenced for TCR beta chains only, and without alpha or paired-chain data the features that could be detected were limited. A cluster of highly shared sequence variants was judged likely to be a technical artifact of the sequencing pipeline. A later analysis found that TCR association rates varied across HLA loci, with DRB1 alleles showing the most associated TCRs and HLA-C alleles the fewest. When HLA alleles, especially DR and DQ, strongly co-occurred, attributing TCR associations to individual alleles was difficult.

The library was generated by the immunoSEQ multiplex PCR assay. A mixture of 60 forward primers for TCR Vbeta segments and 13 reverse primers for TCR Jbeta segments was used in the multiplex PCR. The CDR3 region of rearranged TCR beta genes was amplified from genomic DNA by a multiplex PCR assay. Amplified TCR beta libraries were sequenced as 87-base-pair reads on the Illumina HiSeq System. The study's processing was this. Across the 500 to 850 repertoires, a later analysis counted 80 million or so unique TCR beta chains, approximately 12 million of which were shared by at least two donors. To remove PCR and sequencing errors, raw reads were error-corrected and collapsed into unique sequences using a nearest-neighbor algorithm that merged closely related sequences. To assign V, D and J gene segments, CDR3 sequences were aligned to IMGT reference sequences. Each retained sequence needed at least a six-nucleotide match to both a V gene segment and a J gene segment. A rearrangement was called productive if the CDR3 had no stop codons and remained in frame with V and J, and every other rearrangement was called non-productive. CDR3 was defined by IMGT convention, running from the second conserved V-encoded cysteine to the conserved J-encoded phenylalanine. In an earlier analysis of roughly 580 of the donors, sequences lacking an unambiguous match to a single V gene segment were excluded. An earlier analysis of several hundred of the donors called V segments functional above 56.7% productive rearrangements and segregating when the between-donor standard deviation exceeded 5%. A statistical classification framework was developed to diagnose cytomegalovirus status using the catalog of TCR beta chain sequences. In a later analysis, V and J genes were assigned by comparing TCR nucleotide sequences against IMGT/GENE-DB human TR gene sequences. In a later analysis, CDR3 sequences and most-parsimonious VDJ recombination scenarios were assigned using the TCRdist pipeline. In a later analysis, each TCR beta chain was defined by its CDR3 amino acid sequence together with its V-gene family, and reads without a unique V-gene family were excluded. To address suspected cross-contamination and a sequencing artifact, a later analysis removed approximately 600 highly shared, low-generation-probability nucleotide sequences. For each public chain, a later analysis derived a clonal expansion index from normalized ranks of inferred template counts within each repertoire. In a later analysis, generation probabilities were computed with a VDJ recombination model fitted to out-of-frame rearrangements, and the resulting probabilities were checked against IGoR. In a later analysis, hypergeometric tests were used to score TCR-TCR, TCR-HLA and TCR-CMV co-occurrence, with a repertoire-size bias correction applied to TCR pairs. To estimate false discovery rates, a later analysis permuted the HLA or CMV assignments 20 times. In a later analysis, co-occurring TCRs were grouped using DBSCAN, with TCRdist sequence similarity added in when clustering inside HLA-allele-positive subsets. Co-occurrence clustering excluded repertoires with fewer than 30,000 or more than 120,000 public chains, plus five with anomalous nucleotide sharing. TCRdb stores this immuneACCESS table with in-frame sequences only. Part of the clones is absent; in the studies checked, under half of the shortfall reflects unresolved V genes, and no reason is known for the rest. Clone size and the V and J calls come from that table; the DNA yielded D and trimming. The sample table shows around 150,000 clones, and 60% to 80% are seen once. 0.98% of the sample is in the top ten clones.

Reading from cysteine to phenylalanine, the CDR3 counts 16 amino acids. Left in the record is the CDR3 DNA by itself, 48 bases read in frame from the first base. Here V drops 0 bases and J drops 6 bases, and the junction holds 8 bases not matched to any gene. From a lookup of the germline V gene (reference sequence), CDR1 and CDR2 are LNHNV and YYDKDF. The sequence was obtained from a woman aged 45-65 years in good health and CMV-seropositive. The sequence links TRBV15 to TRBJ2-1, and TRBD2 aligns with 7 junction nucleotides. Sequenced input: PBMCs. The bases read TGTGCCACCAGCAGAGATGGTCCCCGGACTAGCAATGAGCAGTTCTTC. It is translated as CATSRDGPRTSNEQFF.